A selection of T cell receptor beta chains follows, all from one sample in a study of identical twins. TCRdb ran MiXCR on the 5' RACE reads and lists one entry per CDR3 protein. The sample lists fewer than 250,000 distinct CDR3 sequences, about 7.3% occurring once. This sample was shared with a second study, whose subject was yellow fever vaccine responses in identical twins.

Sequencing was done on a sample of memory (CD45RO+) T cells sorted from blood. These receptors were taken from a young woman in good health. Both conserved end residues are part of each CDR3. The D gene is left open where the match is weak. The size of a clone is reported for some rows only, either as once, few or many, or as a class for expanded clones.

clone size: -
D gene: TRBD1
V gene: TRBV29-1
J gene: TRBJ1-4
CDR3 protein: CSCAGQGGEKLFF
CDR3 DNA: TGCAGCTGCGCGGGACAGGGAGGAGAAAAACTGTTTTTT

clone size: few
D gene: TRBD1
V gene: TRBV9
J gene: TRBJ2-6
CDR3 protein: CASSASPGQGTSGANVLTF
CDR3 DNA: TGTGCCAGCAGCGCTTCACCGGGACAGGGGACCTCTGGGGCCAACGTCCTGACTTTC

clone size: few
D gene: TRBD2
V gene: TRBV3-1
J gene: TRBJ2-5
CDR3 protein: CASSQRTSGGGPETQYF
CDR3 DNA: TGTGCCAGCAGCCAACGGACTAGCGGGGGGGGCCCGGAGACCCAGTACTTC

clone size: many
D gene: -
V gene: TRBV5-1
J gene: TRBJ1-1
CDR3 protein: CASSLEGPIEAFF
CDR3 DNA: TGCGCCAGCAGCTTGGAGGGGCCGATAGAAGCTTTCTTT

clone size: -
D gene: TRBD2
V gene: TRBV7-8
J gene: TRBJ2-2
CDR3 protein: CASSSRQAGAIGELFF
CDR3 DNA: TGTGCCAGCAGCTCGAGACAAGCGGGAGCTATCGGGGAGCTGTTTTTT

clone size: many
D gene: -
V gene: TRBV5-1
J gene: TRBJ2-7
CDR3 protein: CASSRNYGSYEQYF
CDR3 DNA: TGCGCCAGCAGCCGCAATTACGGCTCCTACGAGCAGTACTTC

clone size: many
D gene: TRBD2
V gene: TRBV20-1
J gene: TRBJ2-3
CDR3 protein: CSVRGGADTQYF
CDR3 DNA: TGCAGTGTTCGGGGGGGCGCAGATACGCAGTATTTT

clone size: -
D gene: -
V gene: TRBV20-1
J gene: TRBJ2-3
CDR3 protein: CSAPPQNTDTQYF
CDR3 DNA: TGCAGTGCTCCCCCCCAAAACACAGATACGCAGTATTTT

clone size: few
D gene: -
V gene: TRBV12-3/TRBV12-4
J gene: TRBJ1-5
CDR3 protein: CASTLAWGSDQPQHF
CDR3 DNA: TGTGCCAGCACCTTAGCATGGGGGTCGGATCAGCCCCAGCATTTT

clone size: few
D gene: -
V gene: TRBV12-3/TRBV12-4
J gene: TRBJ2-2
CDR3 protein: CASSLGTHTGELFF
CDR3 DNA: TGTGCCAGCAGTTTAGGGACACACACCGGGGAGCTGTTTTTT

clone size: few
D gene: -
V gene: TRBV12-3/TRBV12-4
J gene: TRBJ1-2
CDR3 protein: CASSLAGSDGYTF
CDR3 DNA: TGTGCCAGCAGTTTAGCGGGGTCCGATGGCTACACCTTC